The text below deals with one T cell receptor beta chain. Its antigen is still unknown. The CDR3 extends over 16 amino acids. Trimming stripped 7 bases from V and 1 base from J, with 16 bases between. CDR1 is LNHDA, CDR2 SQIVND, per germline (reference sequence). Sequenced by immunoSEQ multiplex PCR; TCRdb stores in-frame clones only, minus some. There are approximately 2.3 million clones in the sample; more than 85% occur only once, and under 0.45% lies in the top ten. CD4+ cells underwent separation, giving CD45RA+ naive and CD45RA-negative memory subsets. This record belongs to a study of shared clonotypes between healthy human individuals. The study's findings and limits: Sampling was confined to blood; repertoires within tissues likely differ. Naive subsets typically showed greater estimated richness than memory subsets.

The TCR sequence derives from a man younger than 30 in good health. Some clones in this sample may be carry-over from other donors' samples. The sequenced sample was naive CD4+ T cells from PBMCs. The subset: CD45RA+ positively selected. The chain joins TRBV19 to TRBJ2-2; D unclear. The DNA of the CDR3 is TGTGCCAGTACCCCCCTTACGCCAGGGAACACCGGGGAGCTGTTTTTT. Protein product: CASTPLTPGNTGELFF.